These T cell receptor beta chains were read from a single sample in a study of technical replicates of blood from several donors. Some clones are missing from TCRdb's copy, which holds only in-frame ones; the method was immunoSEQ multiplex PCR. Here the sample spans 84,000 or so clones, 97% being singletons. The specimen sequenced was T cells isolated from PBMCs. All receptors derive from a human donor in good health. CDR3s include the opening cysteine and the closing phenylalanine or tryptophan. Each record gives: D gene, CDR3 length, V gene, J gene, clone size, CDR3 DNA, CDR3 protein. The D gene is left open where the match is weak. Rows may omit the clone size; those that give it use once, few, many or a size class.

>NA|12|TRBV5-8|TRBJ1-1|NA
TGTGCCAGCAGCCCAAGACAGGTTGAAGCTTTCTTT
CASSPRQVEAFF
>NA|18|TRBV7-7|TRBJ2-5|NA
TGTGCTAGCCGGATGTGGCGGGGGCCCGCAAAGTACCAAGAGACCCAGTACTTC
CASRMWRGPAKYQETQYF
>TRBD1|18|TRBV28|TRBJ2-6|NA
TGTGCCAGCAGTTTGGGGGGACAGGGGGTCTCGGGGGCCAACGTCCTGACTTTC
CASSLGGQGVSGANVLTF
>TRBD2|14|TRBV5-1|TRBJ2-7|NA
TGCGCCAGCAGCTTGGGACTAGCGCGGAGCGAGCAGTACTTC
CASSLGLARSEQYF
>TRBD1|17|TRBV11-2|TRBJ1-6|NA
TGTGCCAGCAGCTTAGTCGCAGGGGGCGTTTATAATTCACCCCTCCACTTT
CASSLVAGGVYNSPLHF
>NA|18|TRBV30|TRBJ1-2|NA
TGTGCCTGGAGCGGATACGGGGGTATGGACATAGCTAACTATGGCTACACCTTC
CAWSGYGGMDIANYGYTF
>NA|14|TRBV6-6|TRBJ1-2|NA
TGTGCCAGCAGTTACAGGGGGAGGGTGGATGGCTACACCTTC
CASSYRGRVDGYTF
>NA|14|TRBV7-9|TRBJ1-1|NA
TGTGCCAGCAGCCCATGGACAGAAGGTGATGAAGCTTTCTTT
CASSPWTEGDEAFF
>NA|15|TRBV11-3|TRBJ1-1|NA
TGTGCCAGCAGCAATCCCGGGGCAGGGGTCACTGAAGCTTTCTTT
CASSNPGAGVTEAFF
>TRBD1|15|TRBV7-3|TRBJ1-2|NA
TGTGCCAGCAGCTTAACCCCAGGGGGCTTCTATGGCTACACCTTC
CASSLTPGGFYGYTF
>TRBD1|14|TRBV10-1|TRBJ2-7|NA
TGCGCCAGCAGTGGAACGGGACAGCCCTACGAGCAGTACTTC
CASSGTGQPYEQYF
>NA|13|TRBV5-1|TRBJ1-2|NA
TGCGCCAGCAGTATGACAGGACTCTATGGCTACACCTTC
CASSMTGLYGYTF
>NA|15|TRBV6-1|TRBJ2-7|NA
TGTGCCAGCAGTGAAGCTCGGAGATCAAGCTACGAGCAGTACTTC
CASSEARRSSYEQYF
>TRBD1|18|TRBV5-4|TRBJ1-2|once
TGTGCCAGCAGCTTGGCCGGGACAGGGGGAGGAATGGGCTATGGCTACACCTTC
CASSLAGTGGGMGYGYTF
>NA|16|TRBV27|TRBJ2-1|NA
TGTGCCAGCAGCCGAAGGTCAGGGCCCTATACAATTGAGCAGTTCTTC
CASSRRSGPYTIEQFF
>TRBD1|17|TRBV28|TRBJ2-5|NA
TGTGCCAGCAACCCCCCGCCCGGGACAGGGTTAAGGGAGACCCAGTACTTC
CASNPPPGTGLRETQYF
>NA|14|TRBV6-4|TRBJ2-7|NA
TGTGCCAGCAGCCGGGGTGTAGGCACCTACGAGCAGTACTTC
CASSRGVGTYEQYF
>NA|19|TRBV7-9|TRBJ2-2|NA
TGTGCCAGCAGCTTAGCGCAAGAGAAGGCTACCATGGGGCCCCGGGAGCTGTTTTTT
CASSLAQEKATMGPRELFF
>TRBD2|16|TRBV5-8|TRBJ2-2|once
TGTGCCAGCAGACCCGGACTAGCGGGAGACAGCGGGGAGCTGTTTTTT
CASRPGLAGDSGELFF
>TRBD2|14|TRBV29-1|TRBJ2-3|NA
TGCAGCGTCGTAGCGGGAGGGCCTAACGATACGCAGTATTTT
CSVVAGGPNDTQYF
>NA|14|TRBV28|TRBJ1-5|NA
TGTGCCAGCAGTTTGGGGGGAAGCAATCAGCCCCAGCATTTT
CASSLGGSNQPQHF
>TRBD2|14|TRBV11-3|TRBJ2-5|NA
TGTGCCAGCAGCCCCCGGGGGGTCCCCGGGACCCAGTACTTC
CASSPRGVPGTQYF
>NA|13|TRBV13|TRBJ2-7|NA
TGTGCCAGCAGCTTCGGACAGTCCTACGAGCAGTACTTC
CASSFGQSYEQYF
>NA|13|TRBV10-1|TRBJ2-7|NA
TGCGCCAGCAGTGAGAAGAGGGACTACGAGCAGTACTTC
CASSEKRDYEQYF